A selection of T cell receptor beta chains follows, all from one sample in a study of blood T cell repertoires in COVID-19. Profiling relied on immunoSEQ multiplex PCR, and the TCRdb table lists in-frame clones only, not all of them. The sample yields 150,000 or so clones, around 83% seen once. Material: PBMCs or T cells enriched from blood (not recorded which). These receptor sequences come from a woman aged 45-59 years in a cohort exposed to, infected with or recovered from COVID-19 (not recorded which). CDR3s include the opening cysteine and the closing phenylalanine or tryptophan. D genes are given only for firm matches. Size values are once, few and many counts, or a class for expanded clones, and some rows have none.

D gene	clone size	V gene	CDR3 length	J gene	CDR3 protein	CDR3 DNA
TRBD1	-	TRBV19	17	TRBJ1-4	CASSIPRGQADNEKLFF	TGTGCCAGTAGTATACCCCGAGGACAGGCCGATAATGAAAAACTGTTTTTT
-	few	TRBV15	13	TRBJ2-5	CATSSYGLETQYF	TGTGCCACCAGCAGTTATGGGCTAGAGACCCAGTACTTC
-	-	TRBV7-9	15	TRBJ2-1	CASSLALAEGGEQFF	TGTGCCAGCAGCTTAGCGTTGGCGGAGGGAGGCGAGCAGTTCTTC
TRBD1	-	TRBV5-1	14	TRBJ1-2	CASSSGTGSYGYTF	TGCGCCAGCAGTTCCGGGACAGGGTCCTATGGCTACACCTTC
-	few	TRBV27	16	TRBJ1-2	CASTARGSTVDYGYTF	TGTGCCAGCACGGCTCGAGGATCCACCGTAGACTATGGCTACACCTTC
TRBD1	-	TRBV5-1	16	TRBJ1-1	CASSLGGGGMNTEAFF	TGCGCCAGCAGCTTGGGAGGGGGCGGCATGAACACTGAAGCTTTCTTT
TRBD1	-	TRBV20-1	15	TRBJ1-1	CSASNVGTGNTEAFF	TGCAGTGCTAGTAATGTCGGGACAGGGAACACTGAAGCTTTCTTT
TRBD1	-	TRBV4-3	14	TRBJ2-1	CASSQTGLHNEQFF	TGCGCCAGCAGCCAGACAGGGTTACACAATGAGCAGTTCTTC
-	-	TRBV7-8	11	TRBJ1-1	CASSSDTEAFF	TGTGCCAGCAGCTCCGACACTGAAGCTTTCTTT
-	-	TRBV6-5	15	TRBJ1-1	CASRGGIRRDTEAFF	TGTGCCAGCAGAGGCGGCATAAGGAGGGACACTGAAGCTTTCTTT
-	-	TRBV5-1	16	TRBJ2-3	CASSLGLRSSTDTQYF	TGCGCCAGCAGCTTGGGTTTGAGATCTAGCACAGATACGCAGTATTTT
TRBD1	-	TRBV6-5	13	TRBJ1-2	CASRNTGANGYTF	TGTGCCAGCAGGAATACAGGGGCGAATGGCTACACCTTC
TRBD1	-	TRBV5-6	16	TRBJ1-1	CASSLDRGEMNTEAFF	TGTGCCAGCAGCTTGGACAGGGGGGAAATGAACACTGAAGCTTTCTTT
-	-	TRBV5-1	13	TRBJ1-5	CASSLDGNQPQHF	TGCGCCAGCAGCTTGGACGGGAATCAGCCCCAGCATTTT
TRBD2	-	TRBV7-3	15	TRBJ2-1	CASSLLAGPGNEQFF	TGTGCCAGCAGCTTACTAGCGGGGCCAGGCAATGAGCAGTTCTTC
TRBD2	-	TRBV2	18	TRBJ2-1	CASSEVPAPGGGYNEQFF	TGTGCCAGCAGTGAAGTCCCCGCCCCCGGGGGGGGGTACAATGAGCAGTTCTTC
TRBD1	-	TRBV6-5	14	TRBJ2-4	CASTRTGGSNIQYF	TGTGCCAGCACCCGGACAGGGGGCTCGAACATTCAGTACTTC
-	-	TRBV7-2	15	TRBJ1-3	CASSLSAGSGNTIYF	TGTGCCAGCAGCTTATCGGCGGGGTCGGGAAACACCATATATTTT
-	-	TRBV4-1	15	TRBJ1-5	CASSPLGEGNQPQHF	TGCGCCAGCAGCCCACTTGGGGAGGGCAATCAGCCCCAGCATTTT
TRBD2	-	TRBV2	14	TRBJ2-2	CASGLAGNTGELFF	TGTGCCAGCGGCCTAGCGGGGAACACCGGGGAGCTGTTTTTT
-	-	TRBV2	14	TRBJ2-7	CASKWTVGGYEQYF	TGTGCCAGCAAGTGGACAGTCGGAGGCTACGAGCAGTACTTC
-	-	TRBV18	13	TRBJ2-3	CASSPAIADTQYF	TGTGCCAGCTCACCAGCCATAGCGGATACGCAGTATTTT
TRBD1	once	TRBV30	12	TRBJ1-2	CAYLDRVGWNTF	TGTGCCTACCTCGACAGGGTGGGATGGAACACCTTC
TRBD2	-	TRBV11-2	17	TRBJ2-3	CASSLGGAGGYTDTQYF	TGTGCCAGCAGCTTAGGTGGCGCGGGGGGGTACACAGATACGCAGTATTTT
-	-	TRBV3-1/TRBV3-2	15	TRBJ1-6	CASSQVPGQGSPLHF	TGTGCCAGCAGCCAAGTACCTGGTCAGGGGTCACCCCTCCACTTT
TRBD1	once	TRBV28	15	TRBJ1-2	CASSATGVANYGYTF	TGTGCCAGCAGCGCGACAGGGGTAGCTAACTATGGCTACACCTTC